The next 27 T cell receptor beta chains were all read from a single sample in a study of technical replicates of blood from several donors. Here immunoSEQ multiplex PCR was the method, and the copy in TCRdb shows in-frame clones only, minus some. This table has 75,000 to 95,000 clones, around 94% appearing once. Sequences were obtained from T cells isolated from PBMCs. The receptors here all came from a human donor in good health.

This sequence joins TRBV6-1 and TRBJ2-1; 11 bases match TRBD2. Germline-derived CDR1 and CDR2 are MNHNS and SASEGT. V lost 6 bases, J lost 8 bases, and 9 bases stayed unmatched. This CDR3 contains 15 residues. The CDR3 coding sequence is TGTGCCAGCAGGACTAGCGGGAACGGTATCTATGAGCAGTTCTTC. Translating gives CASRTSGNGIYEQFF.

This chain connects TRBV27 to TRBJ1-5; tentative D call: TRBD1 (5 bases). There are 13 residues in the CDR3. Trimming cost V 6 bases and J 4 bases, with 10 bases left between them. Germline lookup yields CDR1 MNHEY and CDR2 SMNVEV (reference sequence). The chain's CDR3 is CASSLSGNQPQHF. The CDR3 DNA follows: TGTGCCAGCAGCCTTTCAGGGAATCAGCCCCAGCATTTT.

This chain's CDR3 is CASSPTLGNQPQHF. CDR3 bases: TGTGCCAGCAGTCCCACTCTTGGCAATCAGCCCCAGCATTTT. This chain uses TRBV28 with TRBJ1-5; D unresolved. The germline V gene encodes CDR1 MDHEN and CDR2 SYDVKM. The CDR3 has 14 amino acids. Trimming shortened V by 5 bases and J by 2 bases, and 10 bases separated the two germline ends. Drawing the rest from reference TRBV28 and TRBJ1-5, the complete variable domain is DVKVTQSSRYLVKRTGEKVFLECVQDMDHENMFWYRQDPGLGLRLIYFSYDVKMKEKGDIPEGYSVSREKKERFSLILESASTNQTSMYLCASSPTLGNQPQHFGDGTRLSIL.

The J gene is TRBJ2-3, the V gene TRBV6-1; perhaps TRBD1 as D (6 bases). CDR3 length equals 16 residues. Trimming took off 1 base at V and 5 bases at J, with 16 bases between the two ends. The V gene's germline CDR1 is MNHNS and CDR2 SASEGT. The CDR3: CASSEGMVAGVDTQYF. The DNA for the CDR3 is TGTGCCAGCAGTGAAGGGATGGTGGCAGGGGTAGATACGCAGTATTTT.

This clone was seen just once. The chain links TRBV6-5 to TRBJ1-2; possible D gene TRBD1, 5 bases. This CDR3 is 15 amino acids long. Trimming cost V 1 base and J 0 bases, with 9 bases left between them. Germline V gene data show CDR1 as MNHEY and CDR2 as SVGAGI. CDR3 in amino acids: CASSYLRGANYGYTF. In DNA, the CDR3 is TGTGCCAGCAGTTACTTGCGGGGGGCTAACTATGGCTACACCTTC.

V and J are TRBV5-6 and TRBJ2-5, with unresolved D. This CDR3 has 14 residues. V was clipped by 4 bases and J by 5 bases, with 15 bases between them. Germline-derived CDR1 and CDR2 are SGHDT and YYEEEE. CDR3 amino acids: CASSPQVDTETQYF. The DNA for the CDR3 is TGTGCCAGCAGCCCTCAAGTAGACACGGAGACCCAGTACTTC.

The chain is built from TRBV7-9 and TRBJ2-3, with D possibly matching TRBD2 (5 bases). This CDR3 contains 16 residues. Trimming cost V 1 base and J 2 bases, with 13 bases left between them. The germline V gene has CDR1 SEHNR and CDR2 FQNEAQ (reference sequence). In nucleotides, the CDR3 is TGTGCCAGCAGCTTAGTTATGGCCGGGGTCACAGATACGCAGTATTTT. Translating gives CASSLVMAGVTDTQYF.

The chain joins TRBV5-4 to TRBJ2-7; 8 nucleotides line up with TRBD2. Per germline, CDR1 SGHNT and CDR2 YYREEE (reference sequence). J was trimmed by 1 base and V by 2 bases; bases with no gene match: 5. The CDR3 runs to 15 residues. DNA for the CDR3: TGTGCCAGCAGCTTAGCTAGCGGGTCTTCCTACGAGCAGTACTTC. Translation gives CASSLASGSSYEQYF.

The chain couples TRBV19 to TRBJ2-6; D may be TRBD1 (5 bases). With 7 bases removed from V and 0 bases from J, the gap between germline ends came to 13 bases. This CDR3 spans 16 amino acids. Germline assignment: CDR1 LNHDA and CDR2 SQIVND (reference sequence). In DNA, the CDR3 is TGTGCCAGTAAATTTACAGGCCCCTCTGGGGCCAACGTCCTGACTTTC. It translates to CASKFTGPSGANVLTF.

This chain links TRBV27 with TRBJ2-7; 7 nucleotides agree with TRBD2. V lost 7 bases, J lost 4 bases, and 7 bases stayed unmatched. The V gene's germline CDR1 is MNHEY and CDR2 SMNVEV (reference sequence). CDR3 length: 13 residues. The CDR3 DNA follows: TGTGCCAGCATGAGGTCCGGGGGGTACGAGCAGTACTTC. Protein product: CASMRSGGYEQYF.

The V gene is TRBV27, the J gene TRBJ2-3; 7 nucleotides align to TRBD2. Germline V lookup: CDR1 MNHEY, CDR2 SMNVEV (reference sequence). V lost 8 bases and J lost 0; bases outside the gene matches: 14. This CDR3 contains 17 residues. CDR3 nucleotide sequence: TGTGCCAGCTCCCTCTTACCGGGACTACAAAGCACAGATACGCAGTATTTT. As protein: CASSLLPGLQSTDTQYF.

The V gene is TRBV7-2, the J gene TRBJ1-5; maybe TRBD1 (6 bases). Deletions cut 1 base from V and 1 base from J, with 11 bases between. CDR1 is SGHTA and CDR2 is FQGNSA in the germline V gene. The CDR3 covers 16 residues. The CDR3 nucleotides read TGTGCCAGCAGCTTAGGGCAGGGGATCAGCAATCAGCCCCAGCATTTT. It codes for CASSLGQGISNQPQHF. The full variable domain, its missing parts supplied by reference TRBV7-2 and TRBJ1-5, is GAGVSQSPSNKVTEKGKDVELRCDPISGHTALYWYRQSLGQGLEFLIYFQGNSAPDKSGLPSDRFSAERTGGSVSTLTIQRTQQEDSAVYLCASSLGQGISNQPQHFGDGTRLSIL.

The CDR3 sequence is CASSEFVAGGNEQYF. The DNA of the CDR3 is TGTGCCAGCAGTGAATTTGTAGCGGGAGGGAACGAGCAGTACTTC. This chain uses TRBV2 with TRBJ2-7; 11 bases are a match to TRBD2. The CDR3 is made up of 15 amino acids. Germline trimming cut 2 bases from V and 5 bases from J; bases unmatched to any gene: 5. CDR1 and CDR2 (germline): SNHLY, FYNNEI.

This rearrangement joins TRBV2 to TRBJ2-3; 7 positions match TRBD2. CDR3 length: 15 residues. Losses at the gene ends were 2 bases for V and 2 bases for J; bases not matched to a gene: 4. Germline CDR1 and CDR2: SNHLY and FYNNEI. The CDR3 bases are TGTGCCAGCAGTGAACCCGGGAGGTTCACAGATACGCAGTATTTT. It codes for CASSEPGRFTDTQYF.

This rearrangement joins TRBV9 to TRBJ1-5; a weak D match, TRBD1 (6 bases). CDR1 is SGDLS and CDR2 is YYNGEE in the germline V gene. The V and J ends lost 7 bases and 3 bases respectively, with 14 bases between them. This CDR3 is 14 amino acids long. In nucleotides, the CDR3 is TGTGCCAGCTCTAGGGGACATCTCAATCAGCCCCAGCATTTT. Amino acids: CASSRGHLNQPQHF.

This clone was counted once. J is TRBJ1-1 and V is TRBV4-1; possibly TRBD1 for D (6 bases). CDR1 is MGHRA and CDR2 is YSYEKL in the germline V gene. CDR3 length: 17 residues. V dropped 0 bases and J dropped 0 bases, with 14 bases sitting between them. The CDR3 region is CASSQERTALLNTEAFF. Written as DNA, the CDR3 is TGCGCCAGCAGCCAAGAAAGGACAGCTTTATTGAACACTGAAGCTTTCTTT.

This chain uses TRBV5-6 with TRBJ2-7; TRBD2 agrees at 7 bases. The V gene end was trimmed by 6 bases and the J gene end by 6 bases; junction bases not matched to a gene: 15. The CDR3 totals 15 residues. Germline values: CDR1 SGHDT, CDR2 YYEEEE. The DNA for the CDR3 is TGTGCCAGCACCTATCTCGCCAGGGACTACGGCGAGCAGTACTTC. This encodes CASTYLARDYGEQYF.

The chain joins TRBV20-1 to TRBJ2-1; 7 nucleotides agree with TRBD2. Germline trimming cut 5 bases from V and 16 bases from J; bases unmatched to any gene: 11. CDR3 length: 11 residues. CDR1 and CDR2 (germline): DFQATT, SNEGSKA (reference sequence). The CDR3 spells CSAGRSGGAFF. The CDR3 bases are TGCAGTGCTGGGCGGTCGGGAGGAGCTTTCTTC.

CDR3 loop: CASSRKTSGRSTDTQYF. The CDR3 nucleotides are TGCGCCAGCAGCCGGAAAACTAGCGGGAGGAGCACAGATACGCAGTATTTT. The chain couples TRBV5-1 to TRBJ2-3, with 12 nucleotides matching TRBD2. The CDR3 runs 17 residues. CDR1 and CDR2 (germline): SGHRS, YFSETQ. Trimming cost V 4 bases and J 0 bases; bases outside gene matches: 6. Based on the CDR3 plus reference TRBV5-1 and TRBJ2-3, the full variable domain is KAGVTQTPRYLIKTRGQQVTLSCSPISGHRSVSWYQQTPGQGLQFLFEYFSETQRNKGNFPGRFSGRQFSNSRSEMNVSTLELGDSALYLCASSRKTSGRSTDTQYFGPGTRLTVL.

The chain combines TRBV5-6 with TRBJ1-2; 7 nucleotides match TRBD1. The CDR3 spans 16 residues. Germline V gives CDR1 SGHDT, CDR2 YYEEEE. V lost 1 base and J lost 4; bases outside the gene matches: 10. The CDR3 DNA sequence: TGTGCCAGCAGCTTGCCCCGGGACCCAGGGGGCTATGGCTACACCTTC. Protein: CASSLPRDPGGYGYTF.

The V gene is TRBV4-1, the J gene TRBJ2-7, with TRBD2 matching over 12 bases. V trimming: 4 bases; J trimming: 2 bases; junction bases outside the gene matches: 3. The CDR3 spans 15 residues. The germline gives CDR1 MGHRA, CDR2 YSYEKL. CDR3 bases: TGCGCCAGCAGCCCGAGGACTAGCGGGGCCTACGAGCAGTACTTC. It translates to CASSPRTSGAYEQYF.

J is TRBJ1-1 and V is TRBV11-3; possibly TRBD1 for D (6 bases). The CDR3 runs to 14 residues. The V end was cut by 5 bases, the J end by 1 base, with 11 bases between. Germline-derived CDR1 and CDR2 are SGHNT and YENEEA. The CDR3 coding sequence is TGTGCCAGCAGCAGAGGGACAAGGAACACTGAAGCTTTCTTT. Protein product: CASSRGTRNTEAFF.

The chain joins TRBV14 to TRBJ2-7; 9 bases line up with TRBD1. The J segment lost 0 bases and the V segment lost 4 bases, leaving 4 bases of the junction unmatched. The CDR3 is 15 residues long. Germline V gene data show CDR1 as SGHDN and CDR2 as FVKESK. CDR3 sequence reads: CASSLYRGPSYEQYF. CDR3 DNA: TGTGCCAGCAGCCTATACAGGGGGCCCTCCTACGAGCAGTACTTC.

The V and J genes are TRBV4-2 and TRBJ2-7; 11 positions agree with TRBD2. The CDR3 runs to 14 residues. The ends lost 4 bases at V and 3 bases at J; junction bases unmatched: 2. Germline V gives CDR1 LGHNA, CDR2 YNFKEQ. The CDR3 loop reads CASSLLAGDYEQYF. The DNA of the CDR3 is TGTGCCAGCAGCCTACTAGCGGGGGACTACGAGCAGTACTTC.

The rearrangement links TRBV9 to TRBJ2-7; maybe TRBD1 (6 bases). Germline V gives CDR1 SGDLS, CDR2 YYNGEE. V lost 3 bases and J lost 4, with 14 bases in between. The CDR3 sequence is 14 residues long. The CDR3 sequence: CASSAGQSLYEQYF. CDR3 DNA: TGTGCCAGCAGCGCCGGACAGTCCCTATACGAGCAGTACTTC.

The genes are TRBV23-1 and TRBJ1-5, with no clear D. TRBV23-1 is labeled an ORF, and its function is uncertain. V lost 0 bases to trimming and J lost 7 bases, with 4 bases between them. This CDR3 region has 12 residues. The chain's CDR3 is CASSQSIQPQHF. CDR3 sequence (DNA): TGCGCCAGCAGTCAATCCATCCAGCCCCAGCATTTT.

The chain joins TRBV9 to TRBJ2-1, with 8 bases that match TRBD2. Germline assignment: CDR1 SGDLS and CDR2 YYNGEE. The CDR3 consists of 15 residues. V was clipped by 1 base and J by 3 bases; unmatched bases: 3. This chain's CDR3 is CASSVSGSGYNEQFF. DNA of the CDR3: TGTGCCAGCAGCGTAAGCGGGAGTGGCTACAATGAGCAGTTCTTC. Full variable domain (missing parts from reference TRBV9 and TRBJ2-1): DSGVTQTPKHLITATGQRVTLRCSPRSGDLSVYWYQQSLDQGLQFLIQYYNGEERAKGNILERFSAQQFPDLHSELNLSSLELGDSALYFCASSVSGSGYNEQFFGPGTRLTVL.